This entry lists 27 T cell receptor beta chains sequenced from one sample in a study of T cells after yellow fever vaccination. MiXCR was run by TCRdb on the 5' RACE reads, yielding one entry per CDR3 protein. Altogether fewer than 650,000 distinct CDR3 sequences are present, 21% being singletons, with the ten largest covering less than 20%. The material was PBMCs, obtained approximately 22 days after the first yellow fever vaccination. Receptors originate from a man between 18 and 35 years old who received the YFV17D yellow fever vaccine.

V gene TRBV4-2 combines with J gene TRBJ2-2; 10 bases are a match to TRBD2. In germline, CDR1 is LGHNA, CDR2 YNFKEQ. This CDR3 is 17 amino acids long. J lost 3 bases, V lost 1 base, and 5 bases had no gene match. In DNA, the CDR3 is TGTGCCAGCAGCCAAGCCCCAGCGGGGGGGTACACCGGGGAGCTGTTTTTT. Translating gives CASSQAPAGGYTGELFF.

The chain is built from TRBV5-1 and TRBJ2-1; TRBD2 aligns across 7 bases. The CDR3 sequence is 15 residues long. V lost 0 bases and J lost 4; bases outside the gene matches: 4. Germline V gene data show CDR1 as SGHRS and CDR2 as YFSETQ. The CDR3 is CASSLGASGYNEQFF. DNA of the CDR3: TGCGCCAGCAGCTTGGGGGCTAGCGGATACAATGAGCAGTTCTTC.

The rearrangement links TRBV20-1 to TRBJ2-3; 8 bases align to TRBD1. CDR1 and CDR2 from the germline V gene are DFQATT and SNEGSKA (reference sequence). The CDR3 length is 15 residues. J lost 3 bases, V lost 5 bases, and 10 bases had no gene match. The CDR3 loop is CSAQGQGGGTDTQYF. CDR3 DNA sequence: TGCAGTGCTCAAGGACAGGGTGGAGGAACAGATACGCAGTATTTT.

The chain uses TRBV29-1 and TRBJ1-2, with D unclear. V was cut by 6 bases and J by 1 base, with 9 bases left in between. Germline V gives CDR1 SQVTM, CDR2 ANQGSEA. This CDR3 is built from 12 residues. CDR3: CSVWVGNYGYTF. The CDR3 DNA is TGCAGCGTCTGGGTGGGTAACTATGGCTACACCTTC.

The V call is TRBV7-2, the J call TRBJ2-1; D is uncertain. Germline CDR1 and CDR2: SGHTA and FQGNSA. The CDR3 totals 13 residues. The V end lost 2 bases, the J end lost 6 bases, and 8 bases lay between the germline ends. The CDR3 region is CASSLRRTNEQFF. For the CDR3, the DNA is TGTGCCAGCAGCTTACGGCGGACCAATGAGCAGTTCTTC.

The chain employs TRBV18 and TRBJ2-7, with 7 bases identical to TRBD2. CDR1 and CDR2 from the germline V gene are KGHSH and LQKENI. V trimming: 2 bases; J trimming: 6 bases; junction bases outside the gene matches: 4. The CDR3 has 13 amino acids. The CDR3 reads CASSPSRTSEQYV. The CDR3 region has the DNA TGTGCCAGCTCACCATCCCGGACTAGCGAGCAGTACGTC.

This chain uses TRBV27 with TRBJ2-3, with D hard to call. In germline, CDR1 is MNHEY, CDR2 SMNVEV (reference sequence). Trimming removed 6 bases at V and 7 bases at J, with 14 bases between. The CDR3 runs 13 residues. The DNA for the CDR3 is TGTGCCAGCAGCTATATGGGTGTGAATACGCAGTATTTT. It yields the protein CASSYMGVNTQYF.

The chain joins TRBV18 to TRBJ1-6; no reliable D call. Deletions cut 5 bases from V and 8 bases from J, with 10 bases between. CDR1 is KGHSH and CDR2 is LQKENI in the germline V gene. The CDR3 covers 13 residues. CDR3 loop: CASSTDRHSPLHF. The DNA for the CDR3 is TGTGCCAGCTCAACCGACCGACATTCACCCCTCCACTTT. The complete variable domain, with remaining parts taken from reference TRBV18 and TRBJ1-6, reads NAGVMQNPRHLVRRRGQEARLRCSPMKGHSHVYWYRQLPEEGLKFMVYLQKENIIDESGMPKERFSAEFPKEGPSILRIQQVVRGDSAAYFCASSTDRHSPLHFGNGTRLTVT.

The V gene is TRBV6-1, the J gene TRBJ1-1; D may be TRBD1 (5 bases). The germline gives CDR1 MNHNS, CDR2 SASEGT. The CDR3 totals 15 residues. V shed 7 bases and J shed 1 base, with 16 bases lying between them. The CDR3 nucleotides are TGTGCCAGCACTGCTCTGGGGGGGACGAACACTGAAGCTTTCTTT. As protein: CASTALGGTNTEAFF.

The CDR3 is CASSSVVGGDEQFF. CDR3 bases: TGTGCCAGCAGCAGCGTGGTGGGTGGCGATGAGCAGTTCTTC. The gene calls are TRBV11-2 and TRBJ2-1; D is unclear. Germline V gene sequence: CDR1 SGHAT, CDR2 FQNNGV. The V end lost 5 bases, the J end lost 8 bases, and 16 bases lay between the germline ends. The CDR3 has 14 amino acids.

This clonotype was picked up a small number of times. The gene calls are TRBV7-3 and TRBJ2-2, with a tentative D call TRBD1 (5 bases). Looked up from germline, CDR1 is SGHTA and CDR2 is FQGTGA. This CDR3 spans 15 amino acids. V was pared by 0 bases and J by 0 bases, with 5 bases between. The CDR3, as DNA: TGTGCCAGCAGCTTAACCAGGGCGAACACCGGGGAGCTGTTTTTT. As protein: CASSLTRANTGELFF.

The chain employs TRBV5-5 and TRBJ1-1; 7 bases line up with TRBD1. The CDR3 covers 16 residues. J gave up 3 bases and V 2 bases, and 10 bases lay outside the gene matches. Per the germline V gene, CDR1 is SGHKS and CDR2 is YYEKEE (reference sequence). The CDR3 sequence: CASSLQPQGTDTEAFF. As DNA, the CDR3 is TGTGCCAGCAGCTTACAGCCACAGGGGACGGACACTGAAGCTTTCTTT. Full variable domain (remainder filled in from reference TRBV5-5 and TRBJ1-1): DAGVTQSPTHLIKTRGQQVTLRCSPISGHKSVSWYQQVLGQGPQFIFQYYEKEERGRGNFPDRFSARQFPNYSSELNVNALLLGDSALYLCASSLQPQGTDTEAFFGQGTRLTVV.

V usage is TRBV7-2 and J usage is TRBJ1-3, with D possibly being TRBD1 (6 bases). V lost 5 bases, J lost 6 bases, and 14 bases lay in between. The CDR3 sequence is 14 residues long. Germline V gene sequence: CDR1 SGHTA, CDR2 FQGNSA. The CDR3 loop is CASSPYRGANTIYF. CDR3 nucleotides: TGTGCCAGCAGCCCTTATAGGGGGGCAAACACCATATATTTT.

J is TRBJ1-6 and V is TRBV5-1; TRBD1 might be the D (5 bases). V shed 1 base and J shed 0 bases, with 8 bases lying between them. CDR1 SGHRS and CDR2 YFSETQ come from the germline V gene. This CDR3 spans 16 amino acids. Here the CDR3 reads CASSLTGRSYNSPLHF. Written as DNA, the CDR3 is TGCGCCAGCAGCTTGACAGGTCGCTCCTATAATTCACCCCTCCACTTT.

This clonotype has a handful of counts. V gene TRBV20-1 combines with J gene TRBJ2-1; 8 bases align to TRBD2. CDR3 length: 15 amino acids. Germline V gene data show CDR1 as DFQATT and CDR2 as SNEGSKA (reference sequence). J gave up 6 bases and V 5 bases, and 12 bases lay outside the gene matches. The CDR3 spells CSAPMTSAGPNEQFF. The CDR3 DNA is TGCAGTGCTCCCATGACTAGCGCTGGACCCAATGAGCAGTTCTTC.

The chain recombines TRBV7-9 with TRBJ2-7; D unclear. The CDR3 totals 15 residues. Germline V CDR1 and CDR2: SEHNR, FQNEAQ (reference sequence). V was clipped by 5 bases and J by 4 bases, with 18 bases between them. The DNA for the CDR3 is TGTGCCAGCAGCGTCGGGTCCAACGCACTTTACGAGCAGTACGTC. As protein: CASSVGSNALYEQYV.

The table lists this clonotype with a few counts. V and J are TRBV7-9 and TRBJ2-2; D possibly uses TRBD1 or TRBD2 (7 bases each). CDR1 is SEHNR and CDR2 is FQNEAQ in the germline V gene (reference sequence). The CDR3 is 15 residues long. V was clipped by 4 bases and J by 6 bases, with 15 bases between them. The CDR3, as DNA: TGTGCCAGCAGCTCCCGACAGGGAGGGGCCGGGGAGCTGTTTTTT. Translated, it gives CASSSRQGGAGELFF.

The V and J genes are TRBV7-2 and TRBJ2-7; D might be TRBD1 (5 bases). V was clipped by 4 bases and J by 7 bases, with 17 bases between them. Germline loops: CDR1 SGHTA, CDR2 FQGNSA. The CDR3 is 14 residues long. The CDR3 bases are TGTGCCAGCAGCTCATGGACATCAGCAGGAGAGCAGTACTTC. Its protein is CASSSWTSAGEQYF.

Only a few counts were recorded for this clonotype. An end of the junction does not agree with germline; a read error may underlie this. J is TRBJ2-3 and V is TRBV18; D is possibly TRBD1 (6 bases). CDR1 KGHSH and CDR2 LQKENI come from the germline V gene. The CDR3 extends over 12 amino acids. For the CDR3, the DNA is TGTGCCAGCTCTTGGGACACAAATACGCAGTATTTT. It codes for CASSWDTNTQYF. The entire variable domain, with the rest obtained from reference TRBV18 and TRBJ2-3, is as follows: NAGVMQNPRHLVRRRGQEARLRCSPMKGHSHVYWYRQLPEEGLKFMVYLQKENIIDESGMPKERFSAEFPKEGPSILRIQQVVRGDSAAYFCASSWDTNTQYFGPGTRLTVL.

CDR3 sequence: CASSQGPSSAIQYF. CDR3 DNA sequence: TGCGCCAGCAGCCAAGGCCCTAGTTCCGCCATTCAGTACTTC. J is TRBJ2-4 and V is TRBV4-3; no clear D. Trimming left V 1 base short and J 9 bases short, with 13 bases between. CDR3 size: 14 residues. Germline V gene sequence: CDR1 LGHNA, CDR2 YSLEER.

This clonotype showed up just a few times. The chain employs TRBV7-3 and TRBJ2-1, with 9 positions matching TRBD2. Germline assignment: CDR1 SGHTA and CDR2 FQGTGA. The V gene end was trimmed by 4 bases and the J gene end by 11 bases; junction bases not matched to a gene: 3. CDR3 length equals 12 residues. CDR3 nucleotide sequence: TGTGCCAGCAGCTCCGGGACTAGCAAGCAGTTCTTC. This sequence encodes CASSSGTSKQFF. The variable domain in full, with the rest retrieved from reference TRBV7-3 and TRBJ2-1, is GAGVSQTPSNKVTEKGKYVELRCDPISGHTALYWYRQSLGQGPEFLIYFQGTGAADDSGLPNDRFFAVRPEGSVSTLKIQRTERGDSAVYLCASSSGTSKQFFGPGTRLTVL.

In its sample, this clonotype was seen a few times. V usage is TRBV7-2 and J usage is TRBJ2-5, with D perhaps TRBD2 (6 bases). The V and J ends lost 3 bases and 1 base respectively, with 12 bases between them. CDR1 SGHTA and CDR2 FQGNSA come from the germline V gene. The CDR3 totals 15 residues. CDR3 sequence: CASSFVAALQETQYF. The CDR3, as DNA: TGTGCCAGCAGCTTTGTAGCGGCCCTCCAAGAGACCCAGTACTTC.

This clonotype was counted ten times or more. The chain links TRBV20-1 to TRBJ2-1, with D unclear. Trimming cost V 3 bases and J 6 bases, with 6 bases left between them. CDR1 DFQATT and CDR2 SNEGSKA come from the germline V gene (reference sequence). The CDR3 spans 11 residues. The CDR3 coding sequence is TGCAGTGCTAGGCCGGTCAATGAGCAGTTCTTC. It codes for CSARPVNEQFF.

The J gene is TRBJ2-3, the V gene TRBV11-2; no clear D. Germline assignment: CDR1 SGHAT and CDR2 FQNNGV. Trimming took off 0 bases at V and 1 base at J, with 11 bases between the two ends. CDR3 length equals 16 residues. CDR3 region: CASSLEFGPRTDTQYF. CDR3 bases: TGTGCCAGCAGCTTAGAGTTCGGGCCCCGCACAGATACGCAGTATTTT.

This clonotype was counted between two and nine times. This sequence joins TRBV12-3 or TRBV12-4 and TRBJ2-1; 12 bases agree with TRBD2. V lost 6 bases and J lost 2; bases outside the gene matches: 5. The CDR3 sequence is 16 residues long. The CDR3 protein is CASSSRLAGAYNEQFF. DNA of the CDR3: TGTGCCAGCAGCTCCAGACTAGCGGGGGCCTACAATGAGCAGTTCTTC.

In this sample, this clonotype turned up many times. The V and J genes are TRBV11-3 and TRBJ2-7; D remains ambiguous. CDR3 length: 13 amino acids. Germline CDR1 is SGHNT and CDR2 is YENEEA. Trimming stripped 5 bases from V and 7 bases from J, with 15 bases between. CDR3 residues: CASSPRESGEQYF. The CDR3 DNA reads TGTGCCAGCAGCCCCCGTGAGTCTGGAGAGCAGTACTTC. The variable domain in full, with the rest retrieved from reference TRBV11-3 and TRBJ2-7, is EAGVVQSPRYKIIEKKQPVAFWCNPISGHNTLYWYLQNLGQGPELLIRYENEEAVDDSQLPKDRFSAERLKGVDSTLKIQPAELGDSAVYLCASSPRESGEQYFGPGTRLTVT.

This clonotype was counted between two and nine times. This chain uses TRBV5-1 with TRBJ2-7; no clear D. The CDR3 is 13 residues long. Trimming cost V 0 bases and J 6 bases, with 10 bases left between them. In germline, CDR1 is SGHRS, CDR2 YFSETQ. CDR3 loop: CASSLARVGEQYF. In DNA form, the CDR3 reads TGCGCCAGCAGCTTGGCACGAGTTGGCGAGCAGTACTTC.